Listed here are 27 T cell receptor beta chains from one sample, sequenced in a study of cytomegalovirus exposure and HLA in healthy donors. Both 60 Vbeta primers and 13 Jbeta primers went into the PCR. Measured with immunoSEQ multiplex PCR; TCRdb has only the in-frame clones, and not every one. The sample shows fewer than 250,000 clones, more than 75% of them seen only once. The sequencing input was PBMCs. The source is a woman in her twenties or thirties in good health and CMV-seropositive.

The chain carries TRBV7-3 and TRBJ2-1, with 7 bases fitting TRBD1. In germline, CDR1 is SGHTA, CDR2 FQGTGA. CDR3 length equals 13 residues. Trimming at V came to 5 bases and at J to 5 bases, leaving 3 bases not matched to a gene. The CDR3 DNA is TGTGCCAGCAGCCGTGGACAGGACAATGAGCAGTTCTTC. Translation gives CASSRGQDNEQFF.

V gene TRBV18 combines with J gene TRBJ2-7; 10 nucleotides agree with TRBD1. CDR3 length: 14 amino acids. V was pared by 4 bases and J by 6 bases, with 6 bases of the junction left unmatched. Germline lookup yields CDR1 KGHSH and CDR2 LQKENI. The CDR3 loop is CASSHDRGPGEQYF. CDR3 in DNA: TGTGCCAGCTCACACGACAGGGGGCCGGGCGAGCAGTACTTC.

The chain couples TRBV6-6 to TRBJ1-2; D not resolved. The CDR3 contains 15 residues. The germline V gene encodes CDR1 MNHNY and CDR2 SVGAGI (reference sequence). V lost 2 bases, J lost 0 bases, and 10 bases lay in between. This CDR3 reads CASSYGSGTNYGYTF. CDR3 nucleotides: TGTGCCAGCAGTTACGGGTCCGGGACTAACTATGGCTACACCTTC.

The CDR3 coding sequence is TGTGCCAGTAGGGGAAAGGGACAGATTTACAATGAGCAGTTCTTC. The encoded protein is CASRGKGQIYNEQFF. The genes are TRBV19 and TRBJ2-1, with 7 bases lining up with TRBD1. The CDR3 is 15 residues long. Trimming took 6 bases from V and 4 from J; bases not matched to a gene: 9. Germline V lookup: CDR1 LNHDA, CDR2 SQIVND (reference sequence).

V and J are TRBV19 and TRBJ1-5; D might be TRBD1 (6 bases). The V gene's germline CDR1 is LNHDA and CDR2 SQIVND (reference sequence). The CDR3 contains 15 residues. V lost 4 bases and J lost 5, with 15 bases in between. CDR3 amino acids: CASSNTGFPYQPQHF. CDR3 nucleotides: TGTGCCAGTAGTAATACAGGGTTTCCTTATCAGCCCCAGCATTTT.

The CDR3 nucleotides read TGTGCCAGCAGCCCACAGGGGGAAGGTGAAGCTTTCTTT. Its protein is CASSPQGEGEAFF. The chain links TRBV5-6 to TRBJ1-1; 8 bases agree with TRBD1. Trimming at V came to 4 bases and at J to 7 bases, leaving 6 bases not matched to a gene. The CDR3 is 13 amino acids. Germline V gene data show CDR1 as SGHDT and CDR2 as YYEEEE.

This chain uses TRBV28 with TRBJ2-1; D may be TRBD2 (5 bases). The V end was cut by 4 bases, the J end by 4 bases, with 11 bases between. Germline V gene sequence: CDR1 MDHEN, CDR2 SYDVKM. The CDR3 spans 14 residues. The DNA for the CDR3 is TGTGCCAGCAGTTCCAAGGACTTTTACAATGAGCAGTTCTTC. The encoded protein is CASSSKDFYNEQFF.

The genes are TRBV28 and TRBJ2-7, with 8 nucleotides matching TRBD1. V lost 6 bases and J lost 10; bases outside the gene matches: 8. Germline V gives CDR1 MDHEN, CDR2 SYDVKM. The CDR3 has 12 residues. The CDR3 DNA follows: TGTGCCAGCAGCCAACGACAGGGGACTCAGTACTTC. It codes for CASSQRQGTQYF.

J is TRBJ2-7 and V is TRBV27, with 8 bases fitting TRBD2. The CDR3 loop spans 15 amino acids. Per the germline V gene, CDR1 is MNHEY and CDR2 is SMNVEV (reference sequence). Trimming at V came to 0 bases and at J to 4 bases, leaving 5 bases not matched to a gene. CDR3 nucleotide sequence: TGTGCCAGCAGTTTATCGGTTAGCGGGAAGTACGAGCAGTACTTC. Translated: CASSLSVSGKYEQYF.

The chain carries TRBV18 and TRBJ1-3; 7 bases align to TRBD1. With V trimmed by 2 bases and J by 2 bases, 3 bases remained unmatched. There are 15 residues in the CDR3. The germline V gene encodes CDR1 KGHSH and CDR2 LQKENI. CDR3 region: CASSPGRGPGNTIYF. In DNA, the CDR3 is TGTGCCAGCTCACCAGGAAGGGGGCCTGGAAACACCATATATTTT.

This chain uses TRBV7-9 with TRBJ1-2; TRBD1 might be the D (5 bases). V gave up 5 bases and J gave up 0 bases, with 13 bases separating them. Germline lookup yields CDR1 SEHNR and CDR2 FQNEAQ (reference sequence). CDR3 size: 15 residues. The CDR3 region is CASSVGGAPNYGYTF. Written as DNA, the CDR3 is TGTGCCAGCAGCGTAGGCGGGGCCCCTAACTATGGCTACACCTTC. Drawing the rest from reference TRBV7-9 and TRBJ1-2, the complete variable domain is DTGVSQNPRHKITKRGQNVTFRCDPISEHNRLYWYRQTLGQGPEFLTYFQNEAQLEKSRLLSDRFSAERPKGSFSTLEIQRTEQGDSAMYLCASSVGGAPNYGYTFGSGTRLTVV.

The gene calls are TRBV5-5 and TRBJ1-5; D is uncertain. The germline V and J ends were trimmed by 4 bases and 6 bases, with 17 bases remaining between them. Germline V gives CDR1 SGHKS, CDR2 YYEKEE (reference sequence). The CDR3 spans 15 residues. In DNA, the CDR3 is TGTGCCAGCAGCCATGCTGCGGGCAGGACTCAGCCCCAGCATTTT. It yields the protein CASSHAAGRTQPQHF.

The J gene is TRBJ2-5, the V gene TRBV7-3; no firm D call. The CDR3 runs 13 residues. Trimming shortened V by 4 bases and J by 4 bases, and 10 bases separated the two germline ends. Germline assignment: CDR1 SGHTA and CDR2 FQGTGA. This chain's CDR3 is CASSSGVGETQYF. The CDR3 DNA reads as TGTGCCAGCAGCTCCGGAGTGGGAGAGACCCAGTACTTC.

The chain recombines TRBV28 with TRBJ1-2; no firm D call. Germline values: CDR1 MDHEN, CDR2 SYDVKM. V lost 3 bases and J lost 8, with 13 bases in between. The CDR3 sequence is 13 residues long. This chain's CDR3 is CASSFQSTMGYTF. CDR3 bases: TGTGCCAGCAGTTTTCAGTCAACTATGGGCTACACCTTC.

The chain uses TRBV28 and TRBJ2-7; D is ambiguous. Germline-derived CDR1 and CDR2 are MDHEN and SYDVKM. This CDR3 comprises 11 residues. Between the trimmed V and J ends, which lost 4 bases and 6 bases, there was a span of 7 bases. This chain's CDR3 is CASSSPGEQYF. CDR3 nucleotides: TGTGCCAGCAGTTCCCCCGGCGAGCAGTACTTC.

J is TRBJ2-5 and V is TRBV4-1, with D perhaps matching TRBD1 (6 bases). TRBJ2-7 explains the end of the DNA better; the J call may be wrong. The CDR3 consists of 14 residues. Per germline, CDR1 MGHRA and CDR2 YSYEKL. CDR3 DNA: TGCGCCAGCAGCCCCTCGGACAGAGCCTACGAGCAGTACTTC. Protein product: CASSPSDRAYEQYF.

The chain has TRBV28 and TRBJ2-1, with 8 bases matching TRBD2. Per the germline V gene, CDR1 is MDHEN and CDR2 is SYDVKM. This CDR3 is 16 amino acids long. The junction had 8 bases not matched to a gene; V was cut back by 5 bases and J by 2 bases. CDR3 DNA sequence: TGTGCCAGCAGTGGAGAGAGCGGGGGTCCCTACAATGAGCAGTTCTTC. This translates into CASSGESGGPYNEQFF. The whole variable domain, remainder taken from reference TRBV28 and TRBJ2-1, is DVKVTQSSRYLVKRTGEKVFLECVQDMDHENMFWYRQDPGLGLRLIYFSYDVKMKEKGDIPEGYSVSREKKERFSLILESASTNQTSMYLCASSGESGGPYNEQFFGPGTRLTVL.

The V call is TRBV6-1, the J call TRBJ1-5; 7 nucleotides align to TRBD1. The V segment lost 6 bases and the J segment 9 bases; nucleotides outside the gene matches: 11. The CDR3 runs 14 residues. In germline, CDR1 is MNHNS, CDR2 SASEGT. The DNA of the CDR3 is TGTGCCAGCAGGGGGGACAGTGCTCGGGGGCCCCAGCATTTT. Translated, it gives CASRGDSARGPQHF.

This clone was recorded once. The chain is built from TRBV7-9 and TRBJ2-7; 9 bases are a match to TRBD1. The junction had 9 bases not matched to a gene; V was cut back by 5 bases and J by 4 bases. From germline, CDR1 is SEHNR and CDR2 FQNEAQ (reference sequence). CDR3 length: 15 residues. CDR3 sequence reads: CASSRDRESQYEQYF. The CDR3 region has the DNA TGTGCCAGCAGCCGGGACAGGGAATCACAGTACGAGCAGTACTTC.

About this clone: At one of its ends the junction is not consistent with the germline gene, which may arise from a read error. The chain has TRBV7-7 and TRBJ2-7; perhaps TRBD1 as D (6 bases). CDR1 and CDR2 (germline): SSHAT, FNYEAQ (reference sequence). There are 15 residues in the CDR3. The CDR3 loop is CASSPSGHREHEQYF. The CDR3 region has the DNA TGTGCTAGCAGCCCCTCGGGGCACAGGGAACACGAGCAGTACTTC.

V is TRBV5-5 and J is TRBJ2-1, with TRBD2 matching over 9 bases. The CDR3 is made up of 15 amino acids. Trimming at V came to 0 bases and at J to 9 bases, leaving 7 bases not matched to a gene. Germline CDR1 is SGHKS and CDR2 is YYEKEE (reference sequence). DNA for the CDR3: TGTGCCAGCAGCTTGGGTCTAGCGGGACCAAGTGAGCAGTTCTTC. Protein product: CASSLGLAGPSEQFF.

The chain uses TRBV6-6 and TRBJ2-7, with TRBD2 matching over 7 bases. The V gene's germline CDR1 is MNHNY and CDR2 SVGAGI (reference sequence). The CDR3 runs to 15 residues. Trimming at V came to 3 bases and at J to 3 bases, leaving 8 bases not matched to a gene. The CDR3 DNA follows: TGTGCCAGCAGTTATCGGTCCAGGGAGGGCTACGAGCAGTACTTC. Translating gives CASSYRSREGYEQYF.

The J gene is TRBJ2-7, the V gene TRBV7-8; a weak D match, TRBD1 (5 bases). CDR1 and CDR2 from the germline V gene are SGHVS and FQNEAQ. Trimming removed 1 base at V and 2 bases at J, with 12 bases between. This CDR3 is built from 15 residues. This chain's CDR3 is CASSLVLGEAYEQYF. CDR3 nucleotides: TGTGCCAGCAGCTTAGTTCTAGGGGAAGCCTACGAGCAGTACTTC. The full variable domain, in which reference TRBV7-8 and TRBJ2-7 provide the parts outside the CDR3, is GAGVSQSPRYKVAKRGQDVALRCDPISGHVSLFWYQQALGQGPEFLTYFQNEAQLDKSGLPSDRFFAERPEGSVSTLKIQRTQQEDSAVYLCASSLVLGEAYEQYFGPGTRLTVT.

This clone showed up just a few times. The rearrangement joins TRBV6-1 to TRBJ1-4; weak D call: TRBD1 (5 bases). The CDR3 covers 14 residues. V lost 0 bases and J lost 7, with 9 bases in between. CDR1 and CDR2 from the germline V gene are MNHNS and SASEGT. CDR3 loop: CASSEAGRGEKLFF. In DNA form, the CDR3 reads TGTGCCAGCAGTGAAGCGGGGCGGGGTGAAAAACTGTTTTTT.

The chain uses TRBV4-1 and TRBJ1-4; TRBD1 agrees at 7 bases. Trimming cost V 4 bases and J 2 bases; bases outside gene matches: 4. CDR3 size: 15 residues. CDR1 is MGHRA, CDR2 YSYEKL, per germline. DNA of the CDR3: TGCGCCAGCAGCCTCCCGGGACAGACTAATGAAAAACTGTTTTTT. As protein: CASSLPGQTNEKLFF.

The V and J genes are TRBV5-6 and TRBJ2-1, with 7 positions matching TRBD2. The CDR3 spans 15 residues. Germline V gene data show CDR1 as SGHDT and CDR2 as YYEEEE. Losses at the gene ends were 2 bases for V and 2 bases for J; bases not matched to a gene: 4. As DNA, the CDR3 is TGTGCCAGCAGCTTCGGGAGCGGGGCCTACAATGAGCAGTTCTTC. Its protein product is CASSFGSGAYNEQFF. Looking up the rest from reference TRBV5-6 and TRBJ2-1 gives the full variable domain: DAGVTQSPTHLIKTRGQQVTLRCSPKSGHDTVSWYQQALGQGPQFIFQYYEEEERQRGNFPDRFSGHQFPNYSSELNVNALLLGDSALYLCASSFGSGAYNEQFFGPGTRLTVL.

This chain joins TRBV19 and TRBJ2-2; tentatively, D is TRBD2 (5 bases). CDR1 and CDR2 from the germline V gene are LNHDA and SQIVND (reference sequence). Trimming took off 4 bases at V and 4 bases at J, with 7 bases between the two ends. This CDR3 region has 13 residues. As DNA, the CDR3 is TGTGCCAGTAGTACGGGGTTCACCGGGGAGCTGTTTTTT. Residues: CASSTGFTGELFF.